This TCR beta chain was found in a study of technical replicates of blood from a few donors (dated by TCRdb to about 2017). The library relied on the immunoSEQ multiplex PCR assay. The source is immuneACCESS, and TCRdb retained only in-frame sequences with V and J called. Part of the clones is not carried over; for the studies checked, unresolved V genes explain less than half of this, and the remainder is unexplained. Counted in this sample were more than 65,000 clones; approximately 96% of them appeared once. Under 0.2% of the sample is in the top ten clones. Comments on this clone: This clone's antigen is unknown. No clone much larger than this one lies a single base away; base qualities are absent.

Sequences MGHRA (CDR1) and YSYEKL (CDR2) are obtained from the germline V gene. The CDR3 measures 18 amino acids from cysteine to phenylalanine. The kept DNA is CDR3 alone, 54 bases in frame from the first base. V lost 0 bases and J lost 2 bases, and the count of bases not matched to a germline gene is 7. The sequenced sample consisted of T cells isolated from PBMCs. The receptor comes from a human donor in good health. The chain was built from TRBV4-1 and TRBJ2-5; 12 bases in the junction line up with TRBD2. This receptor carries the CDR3 CASSQDPLAGGYQETQYF. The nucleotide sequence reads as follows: TGCGCCAGCAGCCAAGATCCACTAGCGGGGGGTTATCAAGAGACCCAGTACTTC.